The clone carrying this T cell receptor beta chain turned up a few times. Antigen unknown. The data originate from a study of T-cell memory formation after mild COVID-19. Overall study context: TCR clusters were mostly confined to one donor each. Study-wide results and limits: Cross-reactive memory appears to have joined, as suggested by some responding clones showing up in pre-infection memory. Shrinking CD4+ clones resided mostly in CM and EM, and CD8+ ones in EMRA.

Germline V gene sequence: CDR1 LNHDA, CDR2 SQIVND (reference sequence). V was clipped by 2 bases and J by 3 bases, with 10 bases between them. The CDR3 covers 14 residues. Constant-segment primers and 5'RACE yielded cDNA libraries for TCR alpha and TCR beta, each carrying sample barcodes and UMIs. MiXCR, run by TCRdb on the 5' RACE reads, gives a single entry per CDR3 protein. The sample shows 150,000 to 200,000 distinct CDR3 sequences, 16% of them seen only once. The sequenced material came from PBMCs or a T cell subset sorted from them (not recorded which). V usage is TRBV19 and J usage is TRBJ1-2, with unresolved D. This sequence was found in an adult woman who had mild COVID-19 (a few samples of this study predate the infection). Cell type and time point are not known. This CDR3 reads CASSIYGRDYGYTF. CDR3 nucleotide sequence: TGTGCCAGTAGTATATACGGACGGGACTATGGCTACACCTTC.